This is a list of T cell receptor beta chains from one sample in a study of cytomegalovirus exposure and HLA in healthy donors. Assay: immunoSEQ multiplex PCR; the TCRdb copy retains only in-frame clones and omits some. The data show some 150,000 clones, 80% to 90% seen once. The sequencing sample was made of PBMCs. These receptors were obtained from a woman aged 50 to 60 in good health and CMV-seronegative. Each CDR3 is given with its conserved first and last residue. D genes are given only for firm matches. The listing skips clone size in some rows; elsewhere it reads once, few, many or a size class.

d_call: NA; j_call: TRBJ2-2; clone_size: NA; v_call: TRBV2; cdr3_aa: CASSEEGTNTGELFF; cdr3_nt: TGTGCCAGCAGTGAGGAGGGTACGAACACCGGGGAGCTGTTTTTT
d_call: TRBD1; j_call: TRBJ2-5; clone_size: NA; v_call: TRBV7-6; cdr3_aa: CASSHDPTGAPQETQYF; cdr3_nt: TGTGCCAGCAGCCACGATCCGACAGGGGCCCCCCAAGAGACCCAGTACTTC
d_call: TRBD2; j_call: TRBJ2-5; clone_size: NA; v_call: TRBV6-5; cdr3_aa: CASSPGLAGETQYF; cdr3_nt: TGTGCCAGCAGTCCGGGACTAGCTGGGGAGACCCAGTACTTC
d_call: TRBD2; j_call: TRBJ2-2; clone_size: NA; v_call: TRBV7-9; cdr3_aa: CASSFGLAGTGELFF; cdr3_nt: TGTGCCAGCAGCTTTGGACTAGCGGGCACCGGGGAGTTGTTTTTT
d_call: TRBD2; j_call: TRBJ2-1; clone_size: NA; v_call: TRBV7-2; cdr3_aa: CASSLGAGNNNEQFF; cdr3_nt: TGTGCCAGCAGCTTAGGAGCGGGGAATAACAATGAGCAGTTCTTC
d_call: NA; j_call: TRBJ1-1; clone_size: NA; v_call: TRBV7-2; cdr3_aa: CASSLAASGGGTEAFF; cdr3_nt: TGTGCCAGCAGCTTAGCTGCCTCCGGGGGGGGGACTGAAGCTTTCTTT
d_call: NA; j_call: TRBJ2-1; clone_size: NA; v_call: TRBV11-3; cdr3_aa: CASSLGLYNEQFF; cdr3_nt: TGTGCCAGCAGCTTAGGGCTCTACAATGAGCAGTTCTTC
d_call: NA; j_call: TRBJ2-3; clone_size: NA; v_call: TRBV19; cdr3_aa: CASSRTQTGGRDTQYF; cdr3_nt: TGTGCCAGTAGTCGGACTCAGACTGGGGGGAGAGATACGCAGTATTTT
d_call: TRBD2; j_call: TRBJ2-3; clone_size: NA; v_call: TRBV4-1; cdr3_aa: CASSQGGLAGGTDTQYF; cdr3_nt: TGCGCCAGCAGCCAAGGGGGACTAGCGGGGGGCACAGATACGCAGTATTTT
d_call: TRBD1; j_call: TRBJ2-2; clone_size: NA; v_call: TRBV9; cdr3_aa: CASSVAGQPDTGELFF; cdr3_nt: TGTGCCAGCAGCGTAGCGGGACAGCCGGACACCGGGGAGCTGTTTTTT
d_call: NA; j_call: TRBJ1-1; clone_size: NA; v_call: TRBV19; cdr3_aa: CASSIDRKTVLANTEAFF; cdr3_nt: TGTGCCAGTAGTATAGACCGGAAAACCGTGTTAGCGAACACTGAAGCTTTCTTT
d_call: TRBD1; j_call: TRBJ1-1; clone_size: NA; v_call: TRBV19; cdr3_aa: CASSIRGQMRMNTEAFF; cdr3_nt: TGTGCCAGTAGTATTAGGGGACAGATGAGAATGAACACTGAAGCTTTCTTT
d_call: NA; j_call: TRBJ2-7; clone_size: few; v_call: TRBV6-5; cdr3_aa: CASSYSIYDMEQYF; cdr3_nt: TGTGCCAGCAGTTACTCGATCTACGACATGGAGCAGTACTTC
d_call: TRBD1; j_call: TRBJ1-4; clone_size: NA; v_call: TRBV6-4; cdr3_aa: CASSTGTGALTPLGDEKLFF; cdr3_nt: TGTGCCAGCAGTACCGGGACAGGGGCCCTAACACCCCTGGGGGATGAAAAACTGTTTTTT
d_call: NA; j_call: TRBJ1-6; clone_size: NA; v_call: TRBV27; cdr3_aa: CASSYAGSSYNSPLHF; cdr3_nt: TGTGCCAGCAGTTATGCAGGTAGCTCCTATAATTCACCCCTCCACTTT
d_call: TRBD1; j_call: TRBJ2-2; clone_size: NA; v_call: TRBV7-3; cdr3_aa: CASSSRQGGTGELFF; cdr3_nt: TGTGCCAGCAGCTCGAGACAGGGTGGGACCGGGGAGCTGTTTTTT
d_call: TRBD2; j_call: TRBJ2-5; clone_size: once; v_call: TRBV28; cdr3_aa: CASAGVETQYF; cdr3_nt: TGTGCCAGCGCGGGGGTAGAGACCCAGTACTTC
d_call: NA; j_call: TRBJ1-2; clone_size: once; v_call: TRBV7-2; cdr3_aa: CASSLAPDNYGYTF; cdr3_nt: TGTGCCAGCAGCTTAGCCCCAGATAACTATGGCTACACCTTC
d_call: NA; j_call: TRBJ2-1; clone_size: few; v_call: TRBV2; cdr3_aa: CASSGGIYEQFF; cdr3_nt: TGTGCCAGCAGCGGCGGGATCTATGAGCAGTTCTTC
d_call: TRBD1; j_call: TRBJ2-6; clone_size: NA; v_call: TRBV27; cdr3_aa: CASSSTGAGANVLTF; cdr3_nt: TGTGCCAGCAGTTCCACAGGGGCTGGGGCCAACGTCCTGACTTTC
d_call: TRBD2; j_call: TRBJ2-1; clone_size: few; v_call: TRBV5-1; cdr3_aa: CASSLEAGGADEQFF; cdr3_nt: TGCGCCAGCAGCTTGGAAGCGGGAGGGGCTGATGAGCAGTTCTTC